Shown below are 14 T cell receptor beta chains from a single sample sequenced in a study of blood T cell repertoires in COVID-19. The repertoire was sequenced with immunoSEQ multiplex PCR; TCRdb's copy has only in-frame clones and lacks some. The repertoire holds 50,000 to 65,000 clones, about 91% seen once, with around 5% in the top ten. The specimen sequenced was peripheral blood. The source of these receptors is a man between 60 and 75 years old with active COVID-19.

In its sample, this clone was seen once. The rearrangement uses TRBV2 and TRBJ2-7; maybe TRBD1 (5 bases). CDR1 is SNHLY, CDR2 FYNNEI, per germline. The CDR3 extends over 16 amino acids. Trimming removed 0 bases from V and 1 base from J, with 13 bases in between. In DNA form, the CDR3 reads TGTGCCAGCAGTGAAGCTCAGTATGACAGATCCTACGAGCAGTACTTC. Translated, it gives CASSEAQYDRSYEQYF.

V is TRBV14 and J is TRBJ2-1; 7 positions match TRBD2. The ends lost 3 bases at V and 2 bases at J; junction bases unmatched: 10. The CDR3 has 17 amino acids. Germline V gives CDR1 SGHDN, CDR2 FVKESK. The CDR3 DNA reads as TGTGCCAGCAGCCATCTCGGGAGGAGCGGGGCCTACAATGAGCAGTTCTTC. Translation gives CASSHLGRSGAYNEQFF.

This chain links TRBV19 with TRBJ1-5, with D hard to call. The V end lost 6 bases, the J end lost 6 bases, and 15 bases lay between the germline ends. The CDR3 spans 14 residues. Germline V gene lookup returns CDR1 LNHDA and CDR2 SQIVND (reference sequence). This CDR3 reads CASSPGGRSQPQHF. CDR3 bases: TGTGCCAGTAGCCCTGGTGGGAGATCTCAGCCCCAGCATTTT.

CDR3 amino acids: CASSQEIVYNEQFF. The CDR3 DNA follows: TGTGCCAGCAGCCAGGAGATCGTTTATAATGAGCAGTTCTTC. The rearrangement uses TRBV4-2 and TRBJ2-1; D uncertain. Trimming removed 3 bases at V and 7 bases at J, with 13 bases between. This CDR3 is built from 14 residues. Looked up from germline, CDR1 is LGHNA and CDR2 is YNFKEQ.

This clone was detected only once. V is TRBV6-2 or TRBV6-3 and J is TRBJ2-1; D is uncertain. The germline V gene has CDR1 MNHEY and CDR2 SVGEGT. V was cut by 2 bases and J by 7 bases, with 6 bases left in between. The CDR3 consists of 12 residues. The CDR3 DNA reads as TGTGCCAGCAGTTACGTTACAAATGAGCAGTTCTTC. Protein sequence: CASSYVTNEQFF.

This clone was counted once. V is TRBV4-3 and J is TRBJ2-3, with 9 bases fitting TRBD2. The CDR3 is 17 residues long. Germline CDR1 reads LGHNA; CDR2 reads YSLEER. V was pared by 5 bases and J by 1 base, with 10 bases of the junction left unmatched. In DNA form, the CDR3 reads TGCGCCAGCAGCTTAAGACCTAGCGGGGCGGGCACAGATACGCAGTATTTT. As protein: CASSLRPSGAGTDTQYF.

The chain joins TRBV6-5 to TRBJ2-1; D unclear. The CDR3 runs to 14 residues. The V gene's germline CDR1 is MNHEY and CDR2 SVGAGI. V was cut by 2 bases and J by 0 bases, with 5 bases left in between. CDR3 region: CASSYQLSYNEQFF. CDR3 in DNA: TGTGCCAGCAGTTACCAACTCTCCTACAATGAGCAGTTCTTC.

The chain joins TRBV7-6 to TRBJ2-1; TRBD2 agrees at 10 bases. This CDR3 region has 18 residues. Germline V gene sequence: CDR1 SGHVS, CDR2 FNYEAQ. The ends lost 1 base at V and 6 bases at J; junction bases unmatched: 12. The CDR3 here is CASSLGVKSGRVGNEQFF. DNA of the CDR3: TGTGCCAGCAGCTTAGGCGTGAAGAGCGGGAGGGTCGGCAATGAGCAGTTCTTC.

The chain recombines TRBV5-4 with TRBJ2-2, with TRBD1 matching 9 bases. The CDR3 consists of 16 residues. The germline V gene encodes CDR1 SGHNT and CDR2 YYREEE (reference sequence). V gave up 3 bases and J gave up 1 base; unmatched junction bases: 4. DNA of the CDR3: TGTGCCAGCAGCTCGGGACAGGGAAAGAACACCGGGGAGCTGTTTTTT. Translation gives CASSSGQGKNTGELFF. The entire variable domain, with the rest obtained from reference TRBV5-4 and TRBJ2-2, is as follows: ETGVTQSPTHLIKTRGQQVTLRCSSQSGHNTVSWYQQALGQGPQFIFQYYREEENGRGNFPPRFSGLQFPNYSSELNVNALELDDSALYLCASSSGQGKNTGELFFGEGSRLTVL.

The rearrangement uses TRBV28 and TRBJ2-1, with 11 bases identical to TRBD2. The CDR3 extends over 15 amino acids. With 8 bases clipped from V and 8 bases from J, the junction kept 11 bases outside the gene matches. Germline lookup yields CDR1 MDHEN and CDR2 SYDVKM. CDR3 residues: CASGRLAGRVDEQFF. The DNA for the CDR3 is TGTGCCAGCGGACGACTAGCGGGAAGGGTAGATGAGCAGTTCTTC.

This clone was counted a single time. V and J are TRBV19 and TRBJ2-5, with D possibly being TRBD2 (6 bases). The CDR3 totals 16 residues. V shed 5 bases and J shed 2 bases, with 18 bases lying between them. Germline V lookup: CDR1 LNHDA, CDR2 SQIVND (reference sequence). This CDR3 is CASSAREGRRQETQYF. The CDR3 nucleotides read TGTGCCAGTAGTGCCCGCGAGGGGAGGCGGCAAGAGACCCAGTACTTC.

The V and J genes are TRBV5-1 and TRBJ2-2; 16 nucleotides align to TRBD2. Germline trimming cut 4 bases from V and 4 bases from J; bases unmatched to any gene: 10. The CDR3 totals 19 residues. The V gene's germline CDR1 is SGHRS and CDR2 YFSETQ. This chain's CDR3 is CASSRTGTSGRASTGELFF. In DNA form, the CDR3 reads TGCGCCAGCAGCAGGACCGGGACTAGCGGGAGGGCCAGCACCGGGGAGCTGTTTTTT.

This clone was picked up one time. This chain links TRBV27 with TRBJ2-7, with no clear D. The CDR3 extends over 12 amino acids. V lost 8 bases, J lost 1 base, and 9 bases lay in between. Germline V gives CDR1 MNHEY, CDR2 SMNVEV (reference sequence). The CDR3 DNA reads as TGTGCCAGCCGTAGCCTGTCCTACGAGCAGTACTTC. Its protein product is CASRSLSYEQYF.

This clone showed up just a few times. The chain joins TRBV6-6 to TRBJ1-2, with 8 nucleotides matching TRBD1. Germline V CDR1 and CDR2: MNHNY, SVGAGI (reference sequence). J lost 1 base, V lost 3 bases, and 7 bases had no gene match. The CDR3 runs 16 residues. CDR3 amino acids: CASSYYTGGGNYGYTF. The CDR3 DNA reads TGTGCCAGCAGTTATTACACAGGGGGAGGTAACTATGGCTACACCTTC.